A selection of T cell receptor beta chains follows, all from one sample in a study of T cell responses to AZD1222 COVID-19 vaccine. Generated by immunoSEQ multiplex PCR, the TCRdb table keeps only in-frame clones and is missing some. This table holds around 140,000 clones, about 92% found once. The sample here was peripheral blood, taken on day 0 of MenACWY control vaccination. These TCRs come from an adult in good health. CDR3s include the opening cysteine and the closing phenylalanine or tryptophan. Fields, in order: clone size, D gene, V gene, J gene, CDR3 protein, CDR3 DNA. D genes are given only for firm matches. Size is omitted from some rows. Given values are once, few, many or a class for expanded clones.

abundance: -; d_gene: TRBD2; v_gene: TRBV11-2; j_gene: TRBJ2-1; CDR3aa: CASSRDYSSYNEQFF; CDR3nt: TGTGCCAGCAGCCGGGACTATTCTTCCTACAATGAGCAGTTCTTC
abundance: -; d_gene: -; v_gene: TRBV28; j_gene: TRBJ1-3; CDR3aa: CASSPIRGGLSGNTIYF; CDR3nt: TGTGCCAGCAGCCCGATTAGGGGGGGCCTCTCTGGAAACACCATATATTTT
abundance: -; d_gene: TRBD2; v_gene: TRBV24-1; j_gene: TRBJ2-1; CDR3aa: CATSDQPGLAGGGATYNEQFF; CDR3nt: TGTGCCACCAGTGACCAACCGGGACTAGCGGGGGGAGGGGCAACCTACAATGAGCAGTTCTTC
abundance: -; d_gene: -; v_gene: TRBV20-1; j_gene: TRBJ2-7; CDR3aa: CSARSRYEQYF; CDR3nt: TGCAGTGCTAGATCCAGGTACGAGCAGTACTTC
abundance: -; d_gene: -; v_gene: TRBV7-3; j_gene: TRBJ1-1; CDR3aa: CASSLNGGVYTEAFF; CDR3nt: TGTGCCAGCAGCTTAAATGGCGGGGTTTACACTGAAGCTTTCTTT
abundance: -; d_gene: -; v_gene: TRBV9; j_gene: TRBJ1-2; CDR3aa: CASSVGKGLLGGYTF; CDR3nt: TGTGCCAGCAGCGTAGGAAAGGGCCTACTTGGAGGCTACACCTTC
abundance: -; d_gene: TRBD1; v_gene: TRBV28; j_gene: TRBJ2-7; CDR3aa: CASREDRAMYEQYF; CDR3nt: TGTGCCAGCAGAGAGGACAGGGCCATGTACGAGCAGTACTTC
abundance: -; d_gene: -; v_gene: TRBV6-5; j_gene: TRBJ1-2; CDR3aa: CASSVGLLQGYTF; CDR3nt: TGTGCCAGCAGCGTAGGGTTACTTCAGGGCTACACCTTC
abundance: -; d_gene: TRBD2; v_gene: TRBV5-1; j_gene: TRBJ2-1; CDR3aa: CASSGLAGEGEQFF; CDR3nt: TGCGCCAGCAGCGGACTAGCGGGAGAGGGCGAGCAGTTCTTC
abundance: -; d_gene: -; v_gene: TRBV29-1; j_gene: TRBJ1-1; CDR3aa: CSGGSLDTEAFF; CDR3nt: TGCAGCGGGGGAAGTCTGGACACTGAAGCTTTCTTT
abundance: -; d_gene: -; v_gene: TRBV12-3/TRBV12-4; j_gene: TRBJ2-7; CDR3aa: CASRRDSSYEQYF; CDR3nt: TGTGCCAGTAGACGGGATTCTTCCTACGAGCAGTACTTC
abundance: -; d_gene: TRBD1; v_gene: TRBV5-1; j_gene: TRBJ2-7; CDR3aa: CASSETGPSEQYF; CDR3nt: TGCGCCAGCAGCGAGACAGGGCCCTCCGAGCAGTACTTC
abundance: -; d_gene: TRBD1; v_gene: TRBV5-1; j_gene: TRBJ1-6; CDR3aa: CASAPDRGNSPLHF; CDR3nt: TGCGCCAGCGCGCCGGACAGGGGGAATTCACCCCTCCACTTT
abundance: -; d_gene: -; v_gene: TRBV5-1; j_gene: TRBJ2-7; CDR3aa: CASSLAGGSSYEQYF; CDR3nt: TGCGCCAGCAGCTTGGCCGGTGGCAGCTCCTACGAGCAGTACTTC
abundance: -; d_gene: -; v_gene: TRBV7-3; j_gene: TRBJ2-3; CDR3aa: CASSFSRTSTDTQYF; CDR3nt: TGTGCCAGCAGCTTTTCCCGAACTAGCACAGATACGCAGTATTTT
abundance: -; d_gene: -; v_gene: TRBV20-1; j_gene: TRBJ1-1; CDR3aa: CSARARQEAFF; CDR3nt: TGCAGTGCTAGAGCGAGACAAGAAGCTTTCTTT
abundance: -; d_gene: -; v_gene: TRBV2; j_gene: TRBJ1-1; CDR3aa: CASGQYTEAFF; CDR3nt: TGTGCCAGTGGACAGTACACTGAAGCTTTCTTT
abundance: once; d_gene: -; v_gene: TRBV5-4; j_gene: TRBJ1-4; CDR3aa: CASSHKDGVFNEKLFF; CDR3nt: TGTGCCAGCAGCCATAAGGACGGAGTTTTTAATGAAAAACTGTTTTTT
abundance: -; d_gene: -; v_gene: TRBV18; j_gene: TRBJ2-7; CDR3aa: CASSPQTTRGEQYF; CDR3nt: TGTGCCAGCTCACCTCAGACTACTAGAGGCGAGCAGTACTTC
abundance: -; d_gene: -; v_gene: TRBV5-8; j_gene: TRBJ2-2; CDR3aa: CASSLGQLTGELFF; CDR3nt: TGTGCCAGCAGCTTGGGACAGCTCACCGGGGAGCTGTTTTTT
abundance: -; d_gene: -; v_gene: TRBV6-1; j_gene: TRBJ1-3; CDR3aa: CASSESGNTIYF; CDR3nt: TGTGCCAGCAGTGAATCTGGAAACACCATATATTTT
abundance: -; d_gene: TRBD1; v_gene: TRBV19; j_gene: TRBJ1-1; CDR3aa: CASKNQGDTEAFF; CDR3nt: TGTGCCAGTAAAAACCAGGGGGACACTGAAGCTTTCTTT
abundance: -; d_gene: TRBD1; v_gene: TRBV5-1; j_gene: TRBJ2-6; CDR3aa: CASSKHGTGAEGNVLTF; CDR3nt: TGCGCCAGCAGCAAGCACGGGACAGGGGCGGAAGGTAACGTCCTGACTTTC
abundance: few; d_gene: TRBD1; v_gene: TRBV7-2; j_gene: TRBJ1-2; CDR3aa: CASSLEGGAKDGYTF; CDR3nt: TGTGCCAGCAGCTTAGAAGGGGGCGCTAAGGATGGCTACACCTTC
abundance: few; d_gene: TRBD1; v_gene: TRBV12-5; j_gene: TRBJ2-1; CDR3aa: CASGFSVGTGPGLPQNEQFF; CDR3nt: TGTGCTAGTGGTTTTTCAGTCGGGACAGGACCGGGACTGCCACAGAATGAGCAGTTCTTC
abundance: -; d_gene: TRBD1; v_gene: TRBV6-5; j_gene: TRBJ1-6; CDR3aa: CASSLRTGPNSPLHF; CDR3nt: TGTGCCAGCAGTCTAAGGACAGGGCCTAATTCACCCCTCCACTTT
abundance: -; d_gene: -; v_gene: TRBV5-1; j_gene: TRBJ2-1; CDR3aa: CASSLARDREQFF; CDR3nt: TGCGCCAGCAGCTTGGCGAGGGACCGCGAGCAGTTCTTC
abundance: few; d_gene: TRBD1; v_gene: TRBV28; j_gene: TRBJ1-5; CDR3aa: CASSWWTGGGQPQHF; CDR3nt: TGTGCCAGCAGTTGGTGGACAGGGGGGGGACAGCCCCAGCATTTT
abundance: -; d_gene: -; v_gene: TRBV4-1; j_gene: TRBJ1-1; CDR3aa: CASSHTNTEAFF; CDR3nt: TGCGCCAGCAGCCACACGAACACTGAAGCTTTCTTT
abundance: -; d_gene: -; v_gene: TRBV12-3/TRBV12-4; j_gene: TRBJ2-5; CDR3aa: CASSFNSKETQYF; CDR3nt: TGTGCCAGCAGTTTTAACTCTAAAGAGACCCAGTACTTC
abundance: -; d_gene: -; v_gene: TRBV7-6; j_gene: TRBJ1-3; CDR3aa: CASSLVGSVHSGNTIYF; CDR3nt: TGTGCCAGCAGCTTAGTGGGAAGTGTTCACTCTGGAAACACCATATATTTT
abundance: -; d_gene: -; v_gene: TRBV4-3; j_gene: TRBJ2-1; CDR3aa: CASSQEGSGTYNEQFF; CDR3nt: TGCGCCAGCAGCCAAGAAGGGAGCGGAACATACAATGAGCAGTTCTTC
abundance: -; d_gene: TRBD2; v_gene: TRBV5-1; j_gene: TRBJ2-3; CDR3aa: CASSLGLAGPQADTQYF; CDR3nt: TGCGCCAGCAGCCTCGGACTAGCGGGACCCCAGGCAGATACGCAGTATTTT
abundance: -; d_gene: -; v_gene: TRBV7-2; j_gene: TRBJ2-7; CDR3aa: CASSAVLWAEGAYEQYF; CDR3nt: TGTGCCAGCAGCGCCGTATTATGGGCGGAGGGAGCCTACGAGCAGTACTTC
abundance: -; d_gene: -; v_gene: TRBV18; j_gene: TRBJ1-5; CDR3aa: CASSPSQGDQPQHF; CDR3nt: TGTGCCAGCTCACCATCACAGGGTGATCAGCCCCAGCATTTT
abundance: once; d_gene: -; v_gene: TRBV5-1; j_gene: TRBJ1-2; CDR3aa: CASSAGPQGLGYTF; CDR3nt: TGCGCCAGCAGCGCCGGACCCCAGGGGCTTGGCTACACCTTC
abundance: -; d_gene: TRBD2; v_gene: TRBV9; j_gene: TRBJ2-7; CDR3aa: CASSVGGASGSTGEQYF; CDR3nt: TGTGCCAGCAGCGTAGGGGGGGCTAGCGGGTCTACGGGCGAGCAGTACTTC
abundance: -; d_gene: -; v_gene: TRBV4-2; j_gene: TRBJ2-7; CDR3aa: CASSQDILATAYEQYF; CDR3nt: TGTGCCAGCAGCCAAGACATTTTGGCGACGGCCTACGAGCAGTACTTC
abundance: -; d_gene: -; v_gene: TRBV12-3/TRBV12-4; j_gene: TRBJ1-2; CDR3aa: CASTWGGGYTF; CDR3nt: TGTGCCAGCACCTGGGGGGGTGGCTACACCTTC
abundance: -; d_gene: -; v_gene: TRBV5-1; j_gene: TRBJ2-2; CDR3aa: CASSATANTGELFF; CDR3nt: TGCGCCAGCAGCGCGACAGCGAACACCGGGGAGCTGTTTTTT
abundance: -; d_gene: -; v_gene: TRBV28; j_gene: TRBJ1-5; CDR3aa: CASSRRAGVQPQHF; CDR3nt: TGTGCCAGCAGCCGGCGAGCAGGGGTTCAGCCCCAGCATTTT
abundance: -; d_gene: TRBD1; v_gene: TRBV3-1/TRBV3-2; j_gene: TRBJ2-1; CDR3aa: CASSPSRQGDNEQFF; CDR3nt: TGTGCCAGCAGTCCTTCAAGACAGGGGGACAATGAGCAGTTCTTC
abundance: -; d_gene: TRBD1; v_gene: TRBV5-1; j_gene: TRBJ1-5; CDR3aa: CASSWDRGQPQHF; CDR3nt: TGCGCCAGCAGCTGGGACAGGGGGCAGCCCCAGCATTTT
abundance: few; d_gene: -; v_gene: TRBV7-9; j_gene: TRBJ2-7; CDR3aa: CASSQGTYEQYF; CDR3nt: TGTGCCAGCAGTCAGGGTACCTACGAGCAGTACTTC
abundance: -; d_gene: -; v_gene: TRBV5-8; j_gene: TRBJ1-4; CDR3aa: CASSLRAQREKLFF; CDR3nt: TGTGCCAGCAGCTTAAGGGCCCAGCGGGAAAAACTGTTTTTT
abundance: once; d_gene: TRBD1; v_gene: TRBV10-3; j_gene: TRBJ2-2; CDR3aa: CAIQGQMNTGELFF; CDR3nt: TGTGCCATCCAGGGACAGATGAACACCGGGGAGCTGTTTTTT
abundance: -; d_gene: TRBD1; v_gene: TRBV11-2; j_gene: TRBJ1-1; CDR3aa: CASSLGQVGTEAFF; CDR3nt: TGTGCCAGCAGCCTAGGACAGGTAGGCACTGAAGCTTTCTTT
abundance: -; d_gene: TRBD2; v_gene: TRBV5-1; j_gene: TRBJ2-7; CDR3aa: CASSFDGRGEQYF; CDR3nt: TGCGCCAGCAGCTTTGACGGGAGGGGCGAGCAGTACTTC
abundance: -; d_gene: -; v_gene: TRBV18; j_gene: TRBJ2-3; CDR3aa: CASSPALTDRGGADTQYF; CDR3nt: TGTGCCAGCTCACCAGCCCTAACTGACAGAGGAGGTGCAGATACGCAGTATTTT
abundance: -; d_gene: TRBD1; v_gene: TRBV5-8; j_gene: TRBJ1-5; CDR3aa: CASSLALTGAQPQHF; CDR3nt: TGTGCCAGCAGCTTGGCCTTGACAGGGGCTCAGCCCCAGCATTTT
abundance: -; d_gene: -; v_gene: TRBV15; j_gene: TRBJ2-4; CDR3aa: CATSLGSSVGIQYF; CDR3nt: TGTGCCACCAGCTTAGGGTCTAGTGTGGGCATTCAGTACTTC